A selection of T cell receptor beta chains follows, all from one sample in a study of T cells after yellow fever vaccination. In TCRdb, the 5' RACE reads were re-called with MiXCR into one record per CDR3 protein. The table shows nearly 300,000 distinct CDR3 sequences, with around 8.6% occurring only once. The input for sequencing was CD4+ T cells sorted from PBMCs, taken 5 days after the yellow fever booster vaccination. The receptors originated from a man aged 18 to 35 who received the YFV17D yellow fever vaccine. Both conserved end residues are part of each CDR3. Each record gives: J gene, V gene, clone size, D gene, CDR3 protein, CDR3 DNA. D genes are given only for firm matches. Expanded clones get a size class; other rows say once, few or many, or leave the size out.

>TRBJ1-1|TRBV11-1|many|-
CASRGRDTEAFF
TGTGCCAGCAGGGGCCGGGACACTGAAGCTTTCTTT
>TRBJ1-4|TRBV28|-|TRBD1
CASSLGDRGGEKLFF
TGTGCCAGCAGTTTAGGGGACAGGGGTGGTGAAAAACTGTTTTTT
>TRBJ1-2|TRBV7-9|few|-
CASSLVAPSGYTF
TGTGCCAGCAGCTTAGTGGCCCCCTCAGGCTACACCTTC
>TRBJ1-1|TRBV9|-|-
CASSVQVTNTEAFF
TGTGCCAGCAGCGTTCAGGTGACGAACACTGAAGCTTTCTTT
>TRBJ2-7|TRBV5-4|-|-
CASSLDTSSYEQYF
TGTGCCAGCAGCTTGGATACCAGCTCCTACGAGCAGTACTTC
>TRBJ2-5|TRBV9|-|TRBD2
CASSVVAGLGTQYF
TGTGCCAGCAGCGTAGTAGCGGGGCTTGGGACCCAGTACTTC
>TRBJ1-2|TRBV5-1|few|-
CASSLQGPSGYTF
TGCGCCAGCAGCTTACAGGGTCCGTCCGGCTACACCTTC
>TRBJ1-5|TRBV7-9|many|-
CAPRRGANQPQHF
TGTGCCCCCAGGCGGGGAGCAAATCAGCCCCAGCATTTT
>TRBJ2-5|TRBV12-3/TRBV12-4|few|-
CASSWAQETQYF
TGTGCCAGCAGTTGGGCCCAAGAGACCCAGTACTTC
>TRBJ1-6|TRBV4-1|-|-
CASSLQASNSPLHF
TGCGCCAGCAGCCTTCAGGCTTCTAATTCACCCCTCCACTTT
>TRBJ1-2|TRBV6-5|many|-
CASRTPQVPYGYTF
TGTGCCAGCAGGACTCCACAGGTCCCCTATGGCTACACCTTC
>TRBJ2-4|TRBV7-9|few|-
CASSHGRVGIQYF
TGTGCCAGCAGCCATGGGCGGGTAGGCATTCAGTACTTC
>TRBJ1-6|TRBV5-1|many|-
CASSFGQDKLRHSPLHF
TGCGCCAGCAGCTTCGGCCAGGACAAACTGAGACATTCACCCCTCCACTTT
>TRBJ1-6|TRBV9|few|TRBD1
CASSPRTGGYNSPLHF
TGTGCCAGCAGCCCCCGGACAGGGGGCTATAATTCACCCCTCCACTTT
>TRBJ2-7|TRBV7-2|few|-
CASSFTTGDYEQYF
TGTGCCAGCAGCTTTACCACGGGGGACTACGAGCAGTACTTC
>TRBJ2-1|TRBV6-1|many|TRBD2
CASSEAGGLADYRPEQFF
TGTGCCAGCAGTGAAGCTGGGGGACTAGCGGATTACAGACCTGAGCAGTTCTTC
>TRBJ2-7|TRBV4-3|-|TRBD1
CASSQRPATGDHEQYF
TGCGCCAGCAGCCAACGTCCGGCTACAGGGGACCACGAGCAGTACTTC
>TRBJ1-4|TRBV7-6|many|-
CASSLAERGNEKLFF
TGTGCCAGCAGCTTAGCGGAAAGGGGGAATGAAAAACTGTTTTTT
>TRBJ1-2|TRBV4-3|many|-
CASSQDPTRPGLYTF
TGCGCCAGCAGCCAAGATCCTACCCGGCCAGGCCTTTACACCTTC
>TRBJ1-2|TRBV20-1|-|TRBD1
CSAGTDDRVGYTF
TGCAGTGCTGGAACAGATGACAGGGTTGGCTACACCTTC
>TRBJ2-7|TRBV20-1|few|TRBD1
CSAAGTGGFYEQYF
TGCAGTGCTGCCGGGACAGGGGGTTTCTACGAGCAGTACTTC
>TRBJ1-6|TRBV27|-|TRBD1
CASSLSGSGQGDSPLHF
TGTGCCAGCAGTTTATCGGGGTCGGGACAGGGTGATTCACCCCTCCACTTT
>TRBJ2-5|TRBV9|few|-
CASSVALGGAETQYF
TGTGCCAGCAGCGTAGCTTTGGGGGGCGCAGAGACCCAGTACTTC
>TRBJ2-1|TRBV18|few|TRBD1
CASSPGQGFDNEQFF
TGTGCCAGCTCACCCGGACAGGGCTTTGACAATGAGCAGTTCTTC
>TRBJ1-5|TRBV2|-|-
CASSEMRGDQPQHF
TGTGCCAGCAGTGAAATGAGGGGCGATCAGCCCCAGCATTTT
>TRBJ2-3|TRBV24-1|few|-
CATSGTGDTDTQYF
TGTGCCACCAGTGGAACGGGGGACACAGATACGCAGTATTTT
>TRBJ1-2|TRBV10-3|-|-
CAISDPQTNYGYTF
TGTGCCATCAGTGACCCCCAAACTAACTATGGCTACACCTTC
>TRBJ1-3|TRBV27|few|-
CASSLKGFAGNTIYF
TGTGCCAGCAGTTTAAAGGGGTTCGCTGGAAACACCATATATTTT
>TRBJ1-3|TRBV7-2|-|TRBD1
CASSPRTGRAGNTIYF
TGTGCCAGCAGCCCCCGGACAGGGAGGGCTGGAAACACCATATATTTT
>TRBJ1-1|TRBV5-1|-|-
CASSSPNLNTEAFF
TGCGCCAGCAGCTCGCCCAATTTGAACACTGAAGCTTTCTTT
>TRBJ1-5|TRBV20-1|-|-
CSARRGGNQPQHF
TGCAGTGCTAGAAGGGGAGGCAATCAGCCCCAGCATTTT
>TRBJ2-5|TRBV29-1|few|-
CSASRGAGETQYF
TGCAGCGCTAGCCGAGGGGCGGGAGAGACCCAGTACTTC
>TRBJ1-5|TRBV27|-|TRBD1
CASSLARDSNSNQPQHF
TGTGCCAGCAGCTTAGCGCGGGACAGCAATAGCAATCAGCCCCAGCATTTT
>TRBJ1-1|TRBV12-3/TRBV12-4|-|-
CASSSYADLDEAFF
TGTGCCAGCAGTTCTTACGCGGACTTGGATGAAGCTTTCTTT
>TRBJ1-1|TRBV3-1|many|-
CASSQGGDIPTEAFF
TGTGCCAGCAGCCAAGGCGGCGACATCCCAACTGAAGCTTTCTTT
>TRBJ1-1|TRBV7-8|few|-
CASSSLRAGNTEAFF
TGTGCCAGCAGCTCACTACGAGCAGGCAACACTGAAGCTTTCTTT
>TRBJ1-5|TRBV6-2/TRBV6-3|few|-
CASSAHLRWGNQPQHF
TGTGCCAGCAGTGCCCATCTCAGGTGGGGCAATCAGCCCCAGCATTTT
>TRBJ2-5|TRBV7-9|few|TRBD1
CASSPGQARRQETQYF
TGTGCCAGCAGCCCGGGACAGGCCCGCAGGCAAGAGACCCAGTACTTC
>TRBJ1-1|TRBV20-1|many|-
CSASDSSRNTEAFF
TGCAGTGCTAGCGACAGTTCGCGGAACACTGAAGCTTTCTTT
>TRBJ1-1|TRBV20-1|-|-
CSAKGGTEAFF
TGCAGTGCCAAAGGGGGGACTGAAGCTTTCTTT
>TRBJ1-3|TRBV10-3|few|-
CAIRETGNTIYF
TGTGCCATCAGGGAGACTGGAAACACCATATATTTT
>TRBJ1-2|TRBV7-9|few|-
CASSSGTAANYGYTF
TGTGCCAGCAGCTCTGGGACGGCCGCTAACTATGGCTACACCTTC
>TRBJ1-3|TRBV7-2|few|-
CASSLGLPGRGSGNTIYF
TGTGCCAGCAGCTTAGGTCTTCCGGGCAGGGGATCTGGAAACACCATATATTTT
>TRBJ2-5|TRBV2|few|-
CASSEQSISQETQYF
TGTGCCAGCAGTGAACAGAGCATCTCTCAAGAGACCCAGTACTTC
>TRBJ2-2|TRBV20-1|few|-
CSARAGPGELFF
TGCAGTGCTAGAGCCGGCCCCGGGGAGCTGTTTTTT
>TRBJ2-3|TRBV29-1|few|-
CSVEAGIREYF
TGCAGCGTTGAAGCGGGGATTCGAGAGTATTTT
>TRBJ2-3|TRBV4-3|few|-
CASSQGSWSTDTQYF
TGCGCCAGCAGCCAAGGAAGCTGGTCCACAGATACGCAGTATTTT
>TRBJ2-5|TRBV30|few|TRBD1
CAWVPGQETQYF
TGTGCCTGGGTCCCGGGACAGGAGACCCAGTACTTC
>TRBJ2-1|TRBV20-1|-|TRBD2
CSVPTSGGLNEKFF
TGCAGTGTTCCGACTAGCGGGGGGCTCAATGAGAAGTTCTTC
>TRBJ1-1|TRBV10-3|-|-
CAISETENTEAFF
TGTGCCATCAGTGAGACGGAGAACACTGAAGCTTTCTTT